This passage covers 21 T cell receptor beta chains from one sample sequenced in a study of shared clonotypes between healthy human individuals. Libraries were prepared by immunoSEQ multiplex PCR; TCRdb keeps only in-frame clonotypes and omits some of them. Of some 1,100,000 clones in the sample, more than 75% were seen once. Sequencing input: memory CD4+ T cells from PBMCs. Subset in this sample: CD45RA-negative fraction. These TCRs come from a man between 18 and 29 years old in good health. Some clones in this sample may be carry-over from other donors' samples.

The chain recombines TRBV13 with TRBJ2-6, with D unresolved. Germline V gene data show CDR1 as PRHDT and CDR2 as FYEKMQ (reference sequence). The CDR3 is made up of 16 amino acids. Trimming stripped 5 bases from V and 1 base from J, with 12 bases between. The CDR3, as DNA: TGTGCCAGCAGCCCCTTAGGAGCGTCTGGGGCCAACGTCCTGACTTTC. This sequence encodes CASSPLGASGANVLTF.

Note on this clone: Different DNA sequences within this sample yield the same CDR3. This sequence joins TRBV18 and TRBJ1-1; 9 bases map to TRBD1. V shed 0 bases and J 5 bases; nucleotides not matched to a gene: 4. The germline V gene encodes CDR1 KGHSH and CDR2 LQKENI. The CDR3 consists of 15 residues. CDR3 amino acids: CASSPPGQGGTEAFF. CDR3 in DNA: TGTGCCAGCTCACCACCGGGACAGGGTGGAACTGAAGCTTTCTTT.

The chain recombines TRBV25-1 with TRBJ2-4, with D possibly matching TRBD2 (5 bases). The CDR3 contains 18 residues. Germline V lookup: CDR1 MGHDK, CDR2 SYGVNS. The V and J ends lost 8 bases and 0 bases respectively, with 23 bases between them. The chain's CDR3 is CASGLIVGLPKAKNIQYF. CDR3 nucleotide sequence: TGTGCCAGCGGATTAATTGTAGGACTCCCGAAAGCCAAAAACATTCAGTACTTC. Together with reference TRBV25-1 and TRBJ2-4, the CDR3 gives the full variable domain: EADIYQTPRYLVIGTGKKITLECSQTMGHDKMYWYQQDPGMELHLIHYSYGVNSTEKGDLSSESTVSRIRTEHFPLTLESARPSHTSQYLCASGLIVGLPKAKNIQYFGAGTRLSVL.

The CDR3 loop is CASSFVDRDYEQYF. In DNA form, the CDR3 reads TGTGCCAGCAGCTTCGTGGACAGGGACTACGAGCAGTACTTC. The V call is TRBV5-5, the J call TRBJ2-7; 8 nucleotides line up with TRBD1. The V gene end was trimmed by 2 bases and the J gene end by 3 bases; junction bases not matched to a gene: 4. Germline V gene sequence: CDR1 SGHKS, CDR2 YYEKEE (reference sequence). The CDR3 spans 14 residues.

The chain uses TRBV14 and TRBJ2-1; the D is unclear. CDR1 and CDR2 (germline): SGHDN, FVKESK. V was cut by 4 bases and J by 7 bases, with 8 bases left in between. The CDR3 totals 12 residues. The CDR3 reads CASSPRWNEQFF. DNA of the CDR3: TGTGCCAGCAGCCCTAGGTGGAATGAGCAGTTCTTC.

This clone has just a few counts. The V and J genes are TRBV5-6 and TRBJ2-5; D possibly corresponds to TRBD2 (6 bases). There are 14 residues in the CDR3. V was pared by 3 bases and J by 5 bases, with 14 bases between. Germline-derived CDR1 and CDR2 are SGHDT and YYEEEE. The DNA of the CDR3 is TGTGCCAGCAGCTCGCGACTAGTCGTTGAGACCCAGTACTTC. Translating gives CASSSRLVVETQYF.

In its sample, this clone was seen a few times. This chain connects TRBV27 to TRBJ2-1, with TRBD2 identical over 7 bases. This CDR3 region has 16 residues. The J segment lost 0 bases and the V segment lost 3 bases, leaving 5 bases of the junction unmatched. Germline V lookup: CDR1 MNHEY, CDR2 SMNVEV (reference sequence). The CDR3 protein is CASSFWRGSSYNEQFF. DNA for the CDR3: TGTGCCAGCAGTTTTTGGCGGGGGAGCTCCTACAATGAGCAGTTCTTC.

The rearrangement joins TRBV7-9 to TRBJ1-6; possibly TRBD1 for D (6 bases). This CDR3 has 14 residues. V shed 6 bases and J shed 7 bases, with 13 bases lying between them. In germline, CDR1 is SEHNR, CDR2 FQNEAQ (reference sequence). The CDR3: CASRLWTANSPLHF. CDR3 DNA: TGTGCCAGCAGGTTGTGGACAGCCAATTCACCCCTCCACTTT.

This chain uses TRBV6-4 with TRBJ2-7; TRBD2 matches at 9 bases. Losses at the gene ends were 8 bases for V and 1 base for J; bases not matched to a gene: 6. CDR3 length equals 14 residues. Germline V CDR1 and CDR2: MRHNA, SNTAGT. The chain's CDR3 is CASSPSGTSYEQYF. CDR3 bases: TGTGCCAGCTCCCCTAGCGGGACGTCCTACGAGCAGTACTTC.

This clone was seen more than once but under ten times. The chain uses TRBV7-9 and TRBJ2-5; 10 nucleotides match TRBD2. The V gene's germline CDR1 is SEHNR and CDR2 FQNEAQ (reference sequence). After removal of 5 bases from V and 4 bases from J, the junction contained 4 bases not matched to a gene. The CDR3 spans 14 residues. The CDR3 DNA reads TGTGCCAGCAGCCCCGTAGCGGGAGGAGAGACCCAGTACTTC. Protein sequence: CASSPVAGGETQYF.

This rearrangement joins TRBV27 to TRBJ2-5; D unclear. Germline CDR1 MNHEY, CDR2 SMNVEV (reference sequence). The CDR3 totals 13 residues. V was shortened by 3 bases and J by 5 bases, with 10 bases between the two germline ends. Here the CDR3 DNA reads TGTGCCAGCAGTTTTGGTATCAGGGAGACCCAGTACTTC. Translating it yields CASSFGIRETQYF.

V gene TRBV27 combines with J gene TRBJ2-7; TRBD1 aligns across 11 bases. CDR1 is MNHEY, CDR2 SMNVEV, per germline (reference sequence). Trimming took 4 bases from V and 6 from J; bases not matched to a gene: 11. The CDR3 totals 16 residues. The CDR3 nucleotides read TGTGCCAGCAGTTCCCAAGGACAGGGGGCTTATCTCGAGCAGTACTTC. Translating it yields CASSSQGQGAYLEQYF.

The genes are TRBV9 and TRBJ2-1; 10 positions match TRBD2. V shed 4 bases and J 7 bases; nucleotides not matched to a gene: 14. This CDR3 contains 17 residues. The germline gives CDR1 SGDLS, CDR2 YYNGEE. In nucleotides, the CDR3 is TGTGCCAGCAGCACCACCCACCTAGCGGGAGCACGTAATGAGCAGTTCTTC. Translation gives CASSTTHLAGARNEQFF.

The gene calls are TRBV28 and TRBJ2-7; D perhaps matches TRBD1 (6 bases). The CDR3 has 15 amino acids. Looked up from germline, CDR1 is MDHEN and CDR2 is SYDVKM. Trimming left V 10 bases short and J 4 bases short, with 23 bases between. Here the CDR3 DNA reads TGTGCCACCACCCGCCCAGGGGCGAGGGGATACGAGCAGTACTTC. It encodes CATTRPGARGYEQYF.

A word on this clone: Since a much larger clone is just one base distant, this may be a read error. This chain links TRBV7-2 with TRBJ2-5; D unresolved. CDR1 is SGHTA and CDR2 is FQGNSA in the germline V gene. V lost 5 bases and J lost 0, with 1 base in between. This CDR3 comprises 11 residues. This chain's CDR3 is CASSNQETQYF. The CDR3 nucleotides are TGTGCCAGCAGCAACCAAGAGACCCAGTACTTC. The full variable domain, completed using reference TRBV7-2 and TRBJ2-5, is GAGVSQSPSNKVTEKGKDVELRCDPISGHTALYWYRQSLGQGLEFLIYFQGNSAPDKSGLPSDRFSAERTGGSVSTLTIQRTQQEDSAVYLCASSNQETQYFGPGTRLLVL.

V and J are TRBV9 and TRBJ2-5; the match to TRBD2 covers 8 bases. The length of the CDR3 is 15 residues. V lost 0 bases, J lost 4 bases, and 5 bases stayed unmatched. CDR1 is SGDLS and CDR2 is YYNGEE in the germline V gene. CDR3 coding DNA: TGTGCCAGCAGCGTAGCGGGAGGGGGATTAGAGACCCAGTACTTC. Protein: CASSVAGGGLETQYF.

Only one count was recorded for this clone. The rearrangement links TRBV25-1 to TRBJ1-4; TRBD1 might be the D (5 bases). Trimming pared 6 bases from V and 7 bases from J, leaving 21 bases between. The length of the CDR3 is 16 residues. The germline V gene encodes CDR1 MGHDK and CDR2 SYGVNS. DNA of the CDR3: TGTGCCAGCAGGGGCCCGGGTTGGGGGGTATTTGAAAAACTGTTTTTT. This gives the protein CASRGPGWGVFEKLFF.

V is TRBV20-1 and J is TRBJ2-4, with D possibly TRBD2 on 5 matching bases. The CDR3 has 11 residues. The V and J ends lost 5 bases and 10 bases respectively, with 12 bases between them. The germline V gene has CDR1 DFQATT and CDR2 SNEGSKA (reference sequence). CDR3 DNA: TGCAGTGCTCCAGCGGTGGGGATTCAGTACTTC. Protein: CSAPAVGIQYF.

The chain recombines TRBV15 with TRBJ2-7; weak D call: TRBD1 (5 bases). Per the germline V gene, CDR1 is LNHNV and CDR2 is YYDKDF (reference sequence). V gave up 1 base and J gave up 0 bases, with 13 bases separating them. This CDR3 region has 16 residues. CDR3 sequence: CATSRGGAVSSYEQYF. CDR3 nucleotide sequence: TGTGCCACCAGCAGAGGTGGGGCGGTGAGCTCCTACGAGCAGTACTTC.

As concerns this clone: This CDR3 is also generated by other DNA sequences in the sample. V is TRBV29-1 and J is TRBJ2-5; maybe TRBD2 (6 bases). The length of the CDR3 is 11 residues. CDR1 and CDR2 (germline): SQVTM, ANQGSEA. Trimming left V 7 bases short and J 1 base short, with 7 bases between. The CDR3 is CSAGVQETQYF. The CDR3 DNA follows: TGCAGCGCGGGAGTCCAAGAGACCCAGTACTTC.

J is TRBJ2-7 and V is TRBV7-2, with D unresolved. Per the germline V gene, CDR1 is SGHTA and CDR2 is FQGNSA. The CDR3 spans 13 residues. V was clipped by 1 base and J by 6 bases, with 10 bases between them. The CDR3 region has the DNA TGTGCCAGCAGCTTAGAGGGTTTGGCCGAGCAGTACTTC. Protein product: CASSLEGLAEQYF. The variable domain in full, with the rest retrieved from reference TRBV7-2 and TRBJ2-7, is GAGVSQSPSNKVTEKGKDVELRCDPISGHTALYWYRQSLGQGLEFLIYFQGNSAPDKSGLPSDRFSAERTGGSVSTLTIQRTQQEDSAVYLCASSLEGLAEQYFGPGTRLTVT.